This TCR beta chain was sequenced for a study of shared clonotypes between healthy human individuals. CD4+ cells were split into CD45RA+ naive and CD45RA-negative memory subsets. Study-wide results and caveats: Naive subsets typically showed greater estimated richness than memory subsets. A reduction in generation probabilities was seen for non-shared clonotypes relative to those shared by all four donors. Clonotype sharing across several donors was observed for 4% to 5.5% of naive CD4 clonotypes.

A word on this clone: Its matching antigen is unknown.

Measured with immunoSEQ multiplex PCR; TCRdb has only the in-frame clones, and not every one. The sample holds around 350,000 clones; around 67% are singletons and the top ten take 10%. Germline V CDR1 and CDR2: SGHAT, FQNNGV. The CDR3 extends over 14 amino acids. The V end was cut by 5 bases, the J end by 4 bases, with 15 bases between. The specimen sequenced was memory CD4+ T cells sorted from blood. As for subset: CD45RA-negative fraction. This chain connects TRBV11-2 to TRBJ2-7; D may be TRBD1 (5 bases). The sequence was obtained from a man aged 30 to 39 in good health. The CDR3 protein is CASSTSPRQYEQYF. The CDR3 DNA reads TGTGCCAGCAGCACGAGCCCCCGACAGTACGAGCAGTACTTC.